The source of this TCR beta chain is a study of shared clonotypes between healthy human individuals. A remark on this clone: The antigen remains unidentified.

Assay: immunoSEQ multiplex PCR; the TCRdb copy retains only in-frame clones and omits some. The sample yields 2 million to 2.5 million clones, approximately 95% seen once. J was trimmed by 13 bases and V by 0 bases; bases with no gene match: 9. The CDR3 loop spans 14 amino acids. Looked up from germline, CDR1 is SGHRS and CDR2 is YFSETQ. Whole-study results and caveats: Rarefaction revealed incomplete sorted-subset sequencing despite large depth.

The receptor's source is a man younger than 35 in good health. Some clones in this sample may be carry-over from other donors' samples. The source material was naive CD4+ T cells from PBMCs. The subset denotes: CD45RA+ positively selected. The V gene is TRBV5-1, the J gene TRBJ2-1; 8 bases are a match to TRBD1. The CDR3 DNA is TGCGCCAGCAGCTTGGACGGCGGACAGGGTGTACAGTTCTTC. This codes for CASSLDGGQGVQFF.